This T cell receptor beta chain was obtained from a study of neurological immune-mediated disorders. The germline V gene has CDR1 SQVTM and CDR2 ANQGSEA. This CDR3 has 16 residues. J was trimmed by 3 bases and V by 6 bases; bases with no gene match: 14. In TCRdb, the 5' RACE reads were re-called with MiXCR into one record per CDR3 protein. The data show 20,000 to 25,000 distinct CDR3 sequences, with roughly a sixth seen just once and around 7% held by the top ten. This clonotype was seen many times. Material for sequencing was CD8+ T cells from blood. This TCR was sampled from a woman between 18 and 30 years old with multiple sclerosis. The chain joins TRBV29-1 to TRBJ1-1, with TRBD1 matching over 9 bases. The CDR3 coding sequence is TGCAGCGTAGATGCAACCGGGACAGGGATGGACACTGAAGCTTTCTTT. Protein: CSVDATGTGMDTEAFF.